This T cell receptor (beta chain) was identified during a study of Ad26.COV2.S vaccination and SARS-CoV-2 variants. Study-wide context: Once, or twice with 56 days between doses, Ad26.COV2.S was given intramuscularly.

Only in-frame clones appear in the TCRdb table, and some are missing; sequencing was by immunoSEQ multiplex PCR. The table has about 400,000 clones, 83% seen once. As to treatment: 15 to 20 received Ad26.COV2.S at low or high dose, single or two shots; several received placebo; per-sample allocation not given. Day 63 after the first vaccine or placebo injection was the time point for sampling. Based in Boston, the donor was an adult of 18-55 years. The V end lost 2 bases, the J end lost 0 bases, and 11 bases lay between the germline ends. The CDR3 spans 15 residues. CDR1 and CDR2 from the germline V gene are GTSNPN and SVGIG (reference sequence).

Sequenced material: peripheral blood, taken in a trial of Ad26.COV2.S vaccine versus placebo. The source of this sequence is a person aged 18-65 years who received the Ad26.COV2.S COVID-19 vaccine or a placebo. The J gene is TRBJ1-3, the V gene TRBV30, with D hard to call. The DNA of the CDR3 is TGTGCCTGGAGTAAAAGTTTGGACTCTGGAAACACCATATATTTT. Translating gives CAWSKSLDSGNTIYF.